The TCR beta chain under discussion was sequenced for a study of human T cells and chemical hapten exposure (dated by TCRdb to the early 2020s). A note on the overall study: For sensitization, 2% DPC in acetone was applied to a roughly 2 cm by roughly 2 cm area of upper inner arm skin. Throughout the study period of about 22 weeks, patients also received therapeutic DPC doses to the scalp every week. Patch testing was performed on the upper back with Finn chambers containing 0.01% DPC, and the patch tests were scored after 6 days according to International Contact Dermatitis Research Group standards. Alopecia areata with under or over 50% scalp involvement, alopecia totalis and alopecia universalis were represented in the patient cohort, which was mostly female. Libraries were combined into a pool for sequencing, and differences in TCR yield between samples came mainly from small differences in library volumes within the pool. In alopecia patients, the study followed how the peripheral blood TCR repertoire changed in vivo over primary and secondary sensitization to diphenylcyclopropenone (DPC), a hapten. Patient blood was sampled pre-sensitization (week 0) and at 2, 6 and about 24 weeks after DPC sensitization. Blood for TCR sequencing was provided by twenty-nine alopecia patients at one to four time points (pre-sensitization, 2, 6 and 24 weeks).

The germline V gene sets CDR1 to KGHSH and CDR2 to LQKENI. The CDR3 contains 14 residues, cysteine and phenylalanine counted. The kept DNA is CDR3 alone, 42 bases in frame from the first base. V sheds 3 bases and J sheds 4 bases, leaving 12 bases between their ends. Study-wide conclusions, independent of this receptor: After repeated subsampling, the strength of the expansion versus patch-test correlation and the threshold at which it became significant changed. No change with DPC sensitization was found in the number of TCRs above 1 in 1000 frequency, and no evidence of global repertoire structure alterations was found. All patients had alopecia, a presumed autoimmune disease, so their immune response might differ from that of healthy individuals. Expanded TCRs formed significantly more large CDR3 similarity clusters than pre-sensitization or healthy control sets, consistent with antigen-driven responses. The number of PT1 expanded TCRs positively correlated with patch test score, significant at thresholds 8, 16 and 32 but not 4.

Libraries were made using RACE. Sequencer: NextSeq 500. During library preparation, unique molecular identifiers were attached to individual cDNA molecules so that TCRs could be counted in a quantitative, reproducible way. Both TCR alpha and TCR beta chains were sequenced from each blood RNA sample. In the source study's methods: Samples had a median of roughly 98,000 TCRs, with a range from roughly 23,224 to 700,000. V, J and CDR3 annotation of the TCR reads was performed with the Decombinator software suite. For the PS versus PT1 abundance plots, all samples were subsampled to the same number of TCRs (28,000). Expanded TCRs were defined as absent before sensitization and observed at least eight times at the 2-week time point. TCRdb's own reprocessing of the public reads used fastp at Q25 and MiXCR and kept productive beta chains. Each CDR3 protein gets just one entry, which takes the most common genes and DNA from the rows behind it. These V and J calls rely on TCRdb rather than the paper's analysis. The sample table holds more than 90,000 distinct CDR3 sequences, of which more than 9% were seen once. Roughly 2.2% of the sample is held by the ten biggest clonotypes.

With regard to this clonotype: Its specific antigen is unknown. The record has no base qualities; no much larger clone is one base away.

In the paper's terms, the time point label means: patch test 1, 2 weeks after DPC sensitization. Interpreted using the paper, the treatment or condition label stands for: therapeutic diphenylcyclopropenone sensitization with weekly scalp DPC. Blood at each patch-test visit was drawn before the patch test was applied. Eligible patients were aged 18 to 70, diagnosed with alopecia, deemed suitable for DPC therapy, and excluded if pregnant. Total RNA was extracted from unfractionated whole blood that had been collected in Tempus Blood RNA tubes. The sequence joins TRBV18 to TRBJ1-2; the best D guess is TRBD1, with 5 bases matching. Here the sequenced sample was whole blood, taken in connection with sensitization to the hapten diphenylcyclopropenone (DPC). The TCR originated in a man in his forties with alopecia areata. Some clones in this sample may be carry-over from other donors' samples. The CDR3 amino acid sequence is: CASSPPGTAYGYTF. The sequenced DNA is TGTGCCAGCTCACCTCCCGGGACGGCCTATGGCTACACCTTC.